This TCR beta chain comes out of a study of T-cell reconstitution after alpha-beta-depleted transplantation in children (dated by TCRdb to the mid-2010s). For the wider study: Using TCR repertoire profiling, the study quantitatively followed how T-cell immune reconstitution unfolded in children after TCRalphabeta/CD19-depleted allogeneic hematopoietic cell transplantation.

This clonotype was recorded a few times. Its antigen is currently not known. Within one base of it there is no much larger clone, and no base qualities were kept. The library was produced with PCR. TCRdb names Illumina HiSeq 2500 as the instrument used. TCR library preparation used molecular barcoding, with unique molecular identifiers applied to normalize quantification of the TCRbeta repertoire. The raw public reads went through TCRdb reprocessing: fastp at Q25, MiXCR clone calling, in-frame beta chains kept. Each CDR3 protein appears once, grouped with its most common genes and DNA. In this sample the table shows 610,000 or so distinct CDR3 sequences, 20% to 30% of which occur a single time. The ten largest clones capture 30% to 40% of the sample. Reading the label with the study, this specimen's treatment or condition is: allogeneic hematopoietic cell transplantation with graft depleted of TCRalphabeta T cells and CD19 B cells. TCRalphabeta/CD19-depleted allogeneic hematopoietic cell grafts were given to the transplant recipients, all of whom were children.

What the authors observed across the whole study: Over the following months the frequencies of hyperexpanded clones went down, and after one year T-cell counts and TCRbeta diversity were mostly credited to newly produced T cells. The high TCRbeta diversity at day 60 in some patients was ascribed to recipient T cells and intrathymic progenitors that had survived conditioning. The apparently early recovery of alphabetaT-cell counts about two months after transplant reportedly depended on only several hundred rapidly expanded clones that came from non-depleted graft cells.

Counted from cysteine to phenylalanine, this CDR3 has 12 amino acids. Only the CDR3 region is kept as DNA, spanning 36 bases read in frame from base 1. Deletion took 5 bases off V and 4 bases off J, with a span of 8 bases between the germline ends. Sequences SEHNR (CDR1) and FQNEAQ (CDR2) are obtained from the germline V gene (reference sequence). Rearrangement joined TRBV7-9 to TRBJ1-1; the D gene lacks a confident call. The source is a boy younger than two with Wiskott-Aldrich syndrome, due to receive a stem cell transplant. The sequenced sample was PBMCs, obtained before TCRalphabeta/CD19-depleted stem cell transplant. At the DNA level, the sequence is TGTGCCAGCAGCCCTTGGGGCACTGAAGCTTTCTTT. It encodes CASSPWGTEAFF.